This TCR beta chain was sequenced during a study of cytomegalovirus exposure and HLA in healthy donors. Study-wide findings and caveats: Investigators reported approximately 170 TCR beta chains as tied to cytomegalovirus.

A word on this clone: Its antigen is unidentified.

Unrecorded immune exposure was likely among donors, who were nominally healthy when sampled. In the PCR, 60 Vbeta and 13 Jbeta primers were used. The method was immunoSEQ multiplex PCR; TCRdb's version includes in-frame clones alone and lacks a portion of them. The data contain 95,000 to 100,000 clones, about 76% of them seen just once; the ten biggest clones take up roughly 7%. Germline values: CDR1 SGHRS, CDR2 YFSETQ. Trimming removed 0 bases at V and 1 base at J, with 8 bases between. This CDR3 has 15 amino acids. The chain recombines TRBV5-1 with TRBJ2-1; the D is unclear. The sequencing input was PBMCs. The clonotype comes from a man aged 40-55 years in good health and CMV-seropositive. The CDR3 DNA sequence: TGCGCCAGCAGCTTGGACAGCTCATCCTACAATGAGCAGTTCTTC. The encoded protein is CASSLDSSSYNEQFF.